This T cell receptor beta chain was retrieved from a study of blood T cell repertoires in COVID-19. On the study more broadly: Acute-phase and convalescent COVID-19 samples originated in the United States, Italy and Spain. Sample material is recorded as cDNA or gDNA derived from T cells, B-cell-depleted T cells, or PBMCs.

The V end was cut by 3 bases, the J end by 0 bases, with 3 bases between. Germline CDR1 is SGHNT and CDR2 is YENEEA. This CDR3 is built from 13 residues. In the authors' workflow: The assay estimated nucleated cells by amplifying reference gene primers. The method was immunoSEQ multiplex PCR; TCRdb's version includes in-frame clones alone and lacks a portion of them. That table is the source of V, J and clone size, and D and trimming were worked out from the DNA. The sample shows around 69,000 clones, approximately 84% of them seen only once. In its sample, this clone was seen once. The sequenced sample consisted of peripheral blood. The chain has TRBV11-3 and TRBJ2-1; no clear D gene. The source of this sequence is a man between 45 and 60 years old with active COVID-19. The CDR3 loop is CASSFSSYNEQFF. CDR3 bases: TGTGCCAGCAGCTTCTCCTCCTACAATGAGCAGTTCTTC.